This entry lists 11 T cell receptor beta chains sequenced from one sample in a study of blood T cell repertoires in COVID-19. The data were produced by immunoSEQ multiplex PCR, yet TCRdb's version contains in-frame clones alone and is incomplete. The sample has some 180,000 clones; approximately 92% are singletons. The sequencing input was peripheral blood. Receptors were obtained from a man over 45 with acute or convalescent COVID-19.

The chain recombines TRBV7-2 with TRBJ1-5; a possible D gene is TRBD1 (6 bases). Germline V CDR1 and CDR2: SGHTA, FQGNSA. Trimming shortened V by 2 bases and J by 1 base, and 15 bases separated the two germline ends. The CDR3 extends over 17 amino acids. CDR3 sequence: CASSLSRGGWSNQPQHF. CDR3 DNA sequence: TGTGCCAGCAGCTTATCCAGGGGCGGCTGGAGCAATCAGCCCCAGCATTTT.

The V gene is TRBV6-6, the J gene TRBJ2-7, with 7 bases lining up with TRBD1. CDR3 length: 16 amino acids. The germline V gene has CDR1 MNHNY and CDR2 SVGAGI (reference sequence). The J segment lost 3 bases and the V segment lost 5 bases, leaving 13 bases of the junction unmatched. CDR3 nucleotide sequence: TGTGCCAGCAGTCACGATACAACAGGGGTCGGCTACGAGCAGTACTTC. Amino acids: CASSHDTTGVGYEQYF.

The chain is built from TRBV6-2 or TRBV6-3 and TRBJ2-2; D remains unclear. Germline V lookup: CDR1 MNHEY, CDR2 SVGEGT. The length of the CDR3 is 13 residues. V lost 6 bases and J 4 bases, leaving 9 bases between the germline ends. The CDR3 here is CASSLRVTGELFF. The CDR3 DNA follows: TGTGCCAGCAGCCTCCGAGTCACCGGGGAGCTGTTTTTT.

This clone was detected once. The chain uses TRBV28 and TRBJ2-6; D gene unclear. CDR1 is MDHEN, CDR2 SYDVKM, per germline. V lost 1 base to trimming and J lost 4 bases, with 8 bases between them. CDR3 length: 15 residues. DNA of the CDR3: TGTGCCAGCAGTTTATTGGTGAGAGGGGCCAACGTCCTGACTTTC. Encoded protein: CASSLLVRGANVLTF.

Concerning this clone: Germline is not matched at one junction end, which may reflect a read error. The chain is built from TRBV7-7 and TRBJ2-5, with 8 bases identical to TRBD1. The germline gives CDR1 SSHAT, CDR2 FNYEAQ (reference sequence). This CDR3 has 13 amino acids. The DNA for the CDR3 is TGTGCTAGCAGCTCACAGGGGGGAGAGACCCAGTACTTC. Its protein product is CASSSQGGETQYF.

This chain connects TRBV28 to TRBJ2-7, with 10 bases aligning to TRBD1. V lost 5 bases to trimming and J lost 3 bases; unmatched junction nucleotides: 7. From germline, CDR1 is MDHEN and CDR2 SYDVKM. The CDR3 is 15 amino acids. CDR3 nucleotide sequence: TGTGCCAGCAGTCCAGTGGGGACAGGGGTCTACGAGCAGTACTTC. Translated: CASSPVGTGVYEQYF.

This clone has only a few counts. The rearrangement links TRBV2 to TRBJ1-5; TRBD1 matches 7 bases. Unmatched junction bases numbered 6, after V lost 6 bases and J lost 4 bases. Germline V gene sequence: CDR1 SNHLY, CDR2 FYNNEI. The CDR3 runs to 14 residues. CDR3 coding DNA: TGTGCCAGCAGCAAGGACAGGTTGAATCAGCCCCAGCATTTT. Amino acid sequence: CASSKDRLNQPQHF.

V gene TRBV5-1 combines with J gene TRBJ1-5, with D unresolved. The CDR3 is made up of 14 amino acids. CDR1 is SGHRS, CDR2 YFSETQ, per germline. The V and J ends lost 2 bases and 2 bases respectively, with 8 bases between them. The CDR3, as DNA: TGCGCCAGCAGCTTTTCCGGGGGCAATCAGCCCCAGCATTTT. Residues: CASSFSGGNQPQHF.

This chain connects TRBV28 to TRBJ1-3, with D possibly TRBD1 on 6 matching bases. CDR3 length: 14 amino acids. CDR1 is MDHEN, CDR2 SYDVKM, per germline. The V end lost 4 bases, the J end lost 0 bases, and 7 bases lay between the germline ends. CDR3 nucleotide sequence: TGTGCCAGCAGTTGGACAGACTCTGGAAACACCATATATTTT. This gives the protein CASSWTDSGNTIYF.

This rearrangement joins TRBV30 to TRBJ1-2; 9 bases map to TRBD1. The CDR3 spans 14 residues. The germline V gene has CDR1 GTSNPN and CDR2 SVGIG (reference sequence). The V segment lost 3 bases and the J segment 2 bases; nucleotides outside the gene matches: 4. CDR3 sequence reads: CAWRLQGANYGYTF. The DNA for the CDR3 is TGTGCCTGGAGGTTACAGGGGGCGAACTATGGCTACACCTTC.

The chain uses TRBV10-3 and TRBJ1-5, with TRBD1 matching 7 bases. The CDR3 covers 13 residues. Per germline, CDR1 ENHRY and CDR2 SYGVKD. V lost 4 bases and J lost 7; bases outside the gene matches: 4. Here the CDR3 DNA reads TGTGCCATCAGTGGCAGGGGGGACCAGCCCCAGCATTTT. Protein product: CAISGRGDQPQHF.